The 12 T cell receptor beta chains below all came from one sample that was sequenced in a study of molecular identifiers for immune sequencing clone quantification. One entry per CDR3 protein results from TCRdb running MiXCR on the PCR reads. The sample lists approximately 500,000 distinct CDR3 sequences, 20% to 25% seen once, with around 0.86% in the top ten. Sequenced input: naive CD8+ T cells from blood, with Jurkat cell RNA spiked in. Specified subset: FACS-sorted CD8+CD4-CCR7+CD45RA+ naive T cells. These receptors were obtained from a human donor in good health. Some libraries in this study had Jurkat cell RNA spiked in.

The chain links TRBV4-3 to TRBJ1-2; 8 positions match TRBD1. The germline CDR1 and CDR2 sequences are LGHNA and YSLEER. V lost 1 base and J lost 3; bases outside the gene matches: 4. The CDR3 is made up of 15 amino acids. The CDR3 nucleotides are TGCGCCAGCAGCCAAGGGACAGGGAAGGACTATGGCTACACCTTC. The encoded protein is CASSQGTGKDYGYTF.

This clonotype showed up just a few times. In nucleotides, the CDR3 is TGTGCCAGTAGTATAGGCGACAGGGTGGTCCAGCCCCAGCATTTT. Translating it yields CASSIGDRVVQPQHF. The chain carries TRBV19 and TRBJ1-5; 7 positions match TRBD1. The CDR3 loop spans 15 amino acids. With 1 base clipped from V and 7 bases from J, the junction kept 7 bases outside the gene matches. Germline V gene sequence: CDR1 LNHDA, CDR2 SQIVND (reference sequence).

V usage is TRBV6-2 or TRBV6-3 and J usage is TRBJ1-1; D ambiguous. V lost 7 bases and J lost 8, with 11 bases in between. The CDR3 spans 11 residues. CDR1 is MNHEY and CDR2 is SVGEGT in the germline V gene. The CDR3 loop is CASTSAWEAFF. The DNA of the CDR3 is TGTGCCAGCACCTCAGCATGGGAAGCTTTCTTT.

This chain links TRBV7-9 with TRBJ1-2, with a tentative D call TRBD1 (6 bases). CDR3 length: 15 residues. V was clipped by 0 bases and J by 4 bases, with 12 bases between them. CDR1 is SEHNR, CDR2 FQNEAQ, per germline (reference sequence). The CDR3 region is CASSLAGGASYGYTF. CDR3 bases: TGTGCCAGCAGCTTAGCTGGGGGCGCAAGCTATGGCTACACCTTC.

The chain couples TRBV5-6 to TRBJ2-7; the D gene is possibly TRBD1 (6 bases). CDR1 is SGHDT and CDR2 is YYEEEE in the germline V gene. CDR3 length: 14 residues. Trimming left V 2 bases short and J 4 bases short, with 13 bases between. The CDR3 loop is CASSFPRGPYEQYF. CDR3 nucleotides: TGTGCCAGCAGCTTCCCCAGGGGACCGTACGAGCAGTACTTC.

This clonotype was counted many times. The chain has TRBV19 and TRBJ2-1; D gene uncertain. V lost 3 bases and J 0 bases, leaving 6 bases between the germline ends. This CDR3 spans 14 amino acids. Germline CDR1 LNHDA, CDR2 SQIVND (reference sequence). The CDR3 sequence is CASSISSSYNEQFF. As DNA, the CDR3 is TGTGCCAGTAGTATCAGTAGCTCCTACAATGAGCAGTTCTTC.

In the case of this clonotype: The junction and the germline gene differ at one end; a read error may be behind it. This rearrangement joins TRBV30 to TRBJ1-1, with D maybe TRBD1 (5 bases). In germline, CDR1 is GTSNPN, CDR2 SVGIG (reference sequence). The CDR3 consists of 13 residues. In DNA form, the CDR3 reads TGTGCCTGGGGTGTACTTCTAAGGGGTGAAGCTTTCTTT. Encoded protein: CAWGVLLRGEAFF.

This clonotype was observed once. A much larger clone is a single base away; this may be a read error. V and J are TRBV9 and TRBJ1-3; D ambiguous. V lost 0 bases, J lost 6 bases, and 13 bases lay in between. Germline loops: CDR1 SGDLS, CDR2 YYNGEE. The CDR3 runs to 15 residues. This CDR3 reads CASSVAYSTENTIYF. The DNA of the CDR3 is TGTGCCAGCAGCGTAGCTTACAGCACTGAAAACACCATATATTTT.

This clonotype showed up many times. This chain uses TRBV5-1 with TRBJ2-5; D is unclear. Germline lookup yields CDR1 SGHRS and CDR2 YFSETQ. The CDR3 covers 14 residues. V lost 5 bases and J lost 3, with 14 bases in between. The CDR3 DNA sequence: TGCGCCAGCAGATGGACCCATGGGGAAGAGACCCAGTACTTC. Translated: CASRWTHGEETQYF.

This clonotype was observed at least ten times. V gene TRBV29-1 combines with J gene TRBJ2-3; 10 bases agree with TRBD1. This CDR3 has 15 residues. Germline values: CDR1 SQVTM, CDR2 ANQGSEA. V shed 4 bases and J 4 bases; nucleotides not matched to a gene: 8. The CDR3 is CSVGLGQGHADTQYF. CDR3 DNA sequence: TGCAGCGTTGGACTGGGACAGGGGCACGCAGATACGCAGTATTTT.

This clonotype was picked up many times. This rearrangement joins TRBV12-3 or TRBV12-4 to TRBJ1-1, with 7 bases matching TRBD1. The trim removed 3 bases at V and 6 bases at J, leaving 7 bases unmatched. The CDR3 extends over 14 amino acids. The CDR3 spells CASSFQSGGAEAFF. The CDR3 region has the DNA TGTGCCAGCAGTTTCCAGTCAGGGGGGGCTGAAGCTTTCTTT.

This clonotype was counted only a few times. This rearrangement joins TRBV20-1 to TRBJ2-3; tentatively, D is TRBD2 (5 bases). Germline V CDR1 and CDR2: DFQATT, SNEGSKA (reference sequence). V lost 3 bases to trimming and J lost 0 bases, with 16 bases between them. The CDR3 has 16 amino acids. CDR3 amino acids: CSASGGPGTSTDTQYF. DNA of the CDR3: TGCAGTGCTAGTGGCGGCCCGGGAACTAGCACAGATACGCAGTATTTT.